This T cell receptor (beta chain) was identified in a study of blood T cell repertoires in COVID-19. About the study: Samples representing acute and convalescent COVID-19 were sourced from the United States, Italy and Spain. The cDNA or gDNA used as material had been derived from T cells, B-cell-depleted T cells, or PBMCs.

In germline, CDR1 is SEHNR, CDR2 FQNEAQ (reference sequence). The CDR3 spans 14 residues. V gave up 5 bases and J gave up 2 bases, with 10 bases separating them. As originally analysed: How many nucleated cells were present was estimated from reference gene primer amplification. Here immunoSEQ multiplex PCR was the method, and the copy in TCRdb shows in-frame clones only, minus some. The D gene and trimming were derived from the DNA, and the V and J assignments and clone size from that table. The sample has approximately 130,000 clones, roughly 71% seen once. This clone was detected only once. Sequenced input: peripheral blood. V and J are TRBV7-9 and TRBJ1-3; D is undetermined. This sequence was found in an elderly man with acute or convalescent COVID-19. The CDR3 nucleotides are TGTGCCAGCAGCCGAGACATAACTGGAAACACCATATATTTT. It translates to CASSRDITGNTIYF.